Shown below are 18 T cell receptor beta chains from a single sample sequenced in a study of T cell changes during pregnancy in multiple sclerosis. Sequencing was performed with immunoSEQ multiplex PCR; in TCRdb, only in-frame clones are kept and a portion is missing. The table has about 73,000 clones, 90% seen once. The source was peripheral blood, collected after pregnancy. These receptors all come from a female donor in good health, enrolled as a control in a pregnancy study.

This CDR3 reads CATSRDAGSTEAFF. In DNA, the CDR3 is TGTGCCACCAGCAGAGACGCCGGGAGCACTGAAGCTTTCTTT. The chain joins TRBV15 to TRBJ1-1; no firm D call. CDR3 length: 14 residues. CDR1 and CDR2 from the germline V gene are LNHNV and YYDKDF (reference sequence). Trimming stripped 0 bases from V and 4 bases from J, with 9 bases between.

This clone has only a few counts. The V call is TRBV5-1, the J call TRBJ1-1; no clear D. Deletions cut 5 bases from V and 4 bases from J, with 15 bases between. The V gene's germline CDR1 is SGHRS and CDR2 YFSETQ. The CDR3 covers 14 residues. DNA of the CDR3: TGCGCCAGCAGACCCCGACGGGATGGCACTGAAGCTTTCTTT. Protein sequence: CASRPRRDGTEAFF.

The chain has TRBV4-3 and TRBJ2-5; 8 positions match TRBD2. This CDR3 is 18 amino acids long. J lost 5 bases, V lost 1 base, and 15 bases had no gene match. Germline V CDR1 and CDR2: LGHNA, YSLEER. Here the CDR3 DNA reads TGCGCCAGCAGCCAAGGAAGTGCCCAGCGGGGGCGCGAGGAGACCCAGTACTTC. Residues: CASSQGSAQRGREETQYF.

The genes are TRBV21-1 and TRBJ1-3; TRBD1, the table's D call, lacks a check against the DNA. TRBV21-1 is a pseudogene locus. This CDR3 has 15 amino acids. The CDR3 DNA reads TGTGCCAGCAGCCGGAGACAGGGAGGTGGAAACACCATATATTTT. Protein: CASSRRQGGGNTIYF.

The V and J genes are TRBV7-2 and TRBJ1-5; D remains unclear. Trimming cost V 0 bases and J 0 bases, with 9 bases left between them. From germline, CDR1 is SGHTA and CDR2 FQGNSA. The CDR3 spans 16 residues. The CDR3 here is CASSLAGRNSNQPQHF. CDR3 in DNA: TGTGCCAGCAGCTTAGCGGGCCGGAATAGCAATCAGCCCCAGCATTTT.

The chain uses TRBV6-5 and TRBJ1-1; 9 nucleotides align to TRBD1. Per germline, CDR1 MNHEY and CDR2 SVGAGI. V shed 5 bases and J 8 bases; nucleotides not matched to a gene: 9. This CDR3 comprises 14 residues. The CDR3 sequence is CASSPSDRGVEAFF. The DNA of the CDR3 is TGTGCCAGCAGTCCATCGGACAGGGGAGTAGAAGCTTTCTTT.

This clone was seen only once. V usage is TRBV7-2 and J usage is TRBJ2-2; TRBD1 agrees at 9 bases. CDR1 and CDR2 from the germline V gene are SGHTA and FQGNSA. Losses at the gene ends were 1 base for V and 6 bases for J; bases not matched to a gene: 9. There are 17 residues in the CDR3. In DNA form, the CDR3 reads TGTGCCAGCAGCTTAGGTGGTAACAGGGGGCTAGCCGGGGAGCTGTTTTTT. It encodes CASSLGGNRGLAGELFF.

The V and J genes are TRBV27 and TRBJ1-1; D may be TRBD1 (6 bases). This CDR3 comprises 15 residues. V was shortened by 3 bases and J by 8 bases, with 19 bases between the two germline ends. The germline gives CDR1 MNHEY, CDR2 SMNVEV (reference sequence). The CDR3 region is CASSFGQPSSGEAFF. Here the CDR3 DNA reads TGTGCCAGCAGTTTCGGACAGCCATCCAGTGGCGAAGCTTTCTTT.

As DNA, the CDR3 is TGTGCCAGCTCACCACTCCCGACAGGGGGAGGAAACACCATATATTTT. It codes for CASSPLPTGGGNTIYF. This chain uses TRBV18 with TRBJ1-3; 9 bases fit TRBD1. The CDR3 has 16 residues. Trimming cost V 1 base and J 4 bases; bases outside gene matches: 5. CDR1 and CDR2 (germline): KGHSH, LQKENI.

This rearrangement joins TRBV5-4 to TRBJ2-1; the D gene is possibly TRBD2 (6 bases). Germline V gene lookup returns CDR1 SGHNT and CDR2 YYREEE (reference sequence). There are 17 residues in the CDR3. V lost 4 bases and J 0 bases, leaving 17 bases between the germline ends. The CDR3 DNA sequence: TGTGCCAGCAGCCCTGAGCCTAGCGTTAGCTCCTACAATGAGCAGTTCTTC. The encoded protein is CASSPEPSVSSYNEQFF.

The chain couples TRBV11-3 to TRBJ1-1; D possibly corresponds to TRBD1 (5 bases). CDR1 is SGHNT and CDR2 is YENEEA in the germline V gene. The length of the CDR3 is 14 residues. V was shortened by 6 bases and J by 4 bases, with 15 bases between the two germline ends. CDR3 sequence reads: CASSSQGLGTEAFF. The CDR3 DNA is TGTGCCAGCAGTTCCCAGGGCTTGGGCACTGAAGCTTTCTTT.

The chain employs TRBV19 and TRBJ1-1, with D tentatively TRBD1 (5 bases). Germline loops: CDR1 LNHDA, CDR2 SQIVND (reference sequence). The V end was cut by 7 bases, the J end by 2 bases, with 14 bases between. The CDR3 runs 14 residues. CDR3 residues: CASTRGGFNTEAFF. CDR3 sequence (DNA): TGTGCCAGTACTCGCGGGGGATTTAACACTGAAGCTTTCTTT.

The chain links TRBV2 to TRBJ2-5, with D perhaps TRBD1 (6 bases). Germline loops: CDR1 SNHLY, CDR2 FYNNEI. V lost 4 bases and J lost 2, with 11 bases in between. This CDR3 comprises 14 residues. The CDR3 loop is CASSVEQGQETQYF. The CDR3 coding sequence is TGTGCCAGCAGTGTGGAACAGGGTCAAGAGACCCAGTACTTC. Looking up the rest from reference TRBV2 and TRBJ2-5 gives the full variable domain: EPEVTQTPSHQVTQMGQEVILRCVPISNHLYFYWYRQILGQKVEFLVSFYNNEISEKSEIFDDQFSVERPDGSNFTLKIRSTKLEDSAMYFCASSVEQGQETQYFGPGTRLLVL.

The chain uses TRBV6-1 and TRBJ1-4; D is ambiguous. The V and J ends lost 2 bases and 7 bases respectively, with 11 bases between them. Germline V gives CDR1 MNHNS, CDR2 SASEGT. The CDR3 contains 14 residues. The CDR3 loop reads CASSEYGRSEKLFF. DNA of the CDR3: TGTGCCAGCAGTGAATACGGGAGGAGTGAAAAACTGTTTTTT.

CDR3 DNA sequence: TGTGCCACCAGCGGGTTAGCGGTGCGAGAGACCCAGTACTTC. Translation gives CATSGLAVRETQYF. This chain links TRBV15 with TRBJ2-5; a possible D gene is TRBD2 (6 bases). The CDR3 contains 14 residues. V was trimmed by 5 bases and J by 4 bases, leaving 14 bases between them. CDR1 and CDR2 (germline): LNHNV, YYDKDF (reference sequence).

The CDR3 reads CASGVLGLANYGYTF. CDR3 nucleotide sequence: TGTGCCAGCGGTGTTTTGGGCCTTGCTAACTATGGCTACACCTTC. J is TRBJ1-2 and V is TRBV27; D is undetermined. V was pared by 8 bases and J by 0 bases, with 16 bases between. The CDR3 runs 15 residues. Germline V gene lookup returns CDR1 MNHEY and CDR2 SMNVEV (reference sequence).

V gene TRBV27 combines with J gene TRBJ1-5; 7 nucleotides align to TRBD1. V dropped 5 bases and J dropped 2; count of bases not matched to a gene: 6. Germline CDR1 reads MNHEY; CDR2 reads SMNVEV (reference sequence). The CDR3 consists of 15 residues. The CDR3 DNA reads as TGTGCCAGCAGTCCCTTTACAGGGGGCAATCAGCCCCAGCATTTT. Encoded protein: CASSPFTGGNQPQHF.

This clone turned up a few times. The same CDR3 arises from other DNA sequences in this sample as well. V usage is TRBV29-1 and J usage is TRBJ1-4; D gene unclear. The CDR3 spans 12 residues. In germline, CDR1 is SQVTM, CDR2 ANQGSEA. Trimming left V 4 bases short and J 5 bases short, with 8 bases between. The CDR3 loop reads CSVGGGNEKLFF. The CDR3 DNA follows: TGCAGCGTTGGCGGTGGCAATGAAAAACTGTTTTTT.